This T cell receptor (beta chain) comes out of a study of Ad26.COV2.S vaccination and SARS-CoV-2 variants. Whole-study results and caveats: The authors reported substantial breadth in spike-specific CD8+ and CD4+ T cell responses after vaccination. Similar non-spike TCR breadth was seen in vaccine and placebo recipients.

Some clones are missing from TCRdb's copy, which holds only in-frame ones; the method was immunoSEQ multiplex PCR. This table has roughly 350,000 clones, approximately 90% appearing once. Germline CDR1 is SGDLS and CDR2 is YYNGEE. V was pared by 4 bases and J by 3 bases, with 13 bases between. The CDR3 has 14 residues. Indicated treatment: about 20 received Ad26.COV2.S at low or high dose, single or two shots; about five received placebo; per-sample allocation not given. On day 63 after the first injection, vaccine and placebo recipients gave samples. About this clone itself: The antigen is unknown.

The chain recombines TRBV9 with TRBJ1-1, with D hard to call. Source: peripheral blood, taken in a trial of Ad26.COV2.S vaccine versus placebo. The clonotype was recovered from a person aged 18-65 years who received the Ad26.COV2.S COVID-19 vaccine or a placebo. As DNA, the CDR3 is TGTGCCAGCAGCTTTACTACGGGAGACACTGAAGCTTTCTTT. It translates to CASSFTTGDTEAFF.